This is a list of T cell receptor beta chains from one sample in a study of sequential checkpoint blockade in melanoma. Using immunoSEQ multiplex PCR, the repertoire was profiled, and TCRdb retains in-frame clones only, with some absent. Of some 9,600 clones in the sample, around 80% were seen once. The material was CD8+ T cells sorted from blood (inferred from file names), obtained from a patient given nivolumab and ipilimumab in sequence. The receptors originated from a human donor with melanoma. The CDR3 runs from the conserved cysteine through the conserved F or W. Each record gives: CDR3 protein, J gene, V gene, clone size, CDR3 length. Clone size is not always given. Where it is, it says once, few, many or a class for expanded clones.

CDR3aa: CASSDSAQGRTEAFF
j_gene: TRBJ1-1
v_gene: TRBV6-4
abundance: .
len: 15

CDR3aa: CASSLTQHNEKLFF
j_gene: TRBJ1-4
v_gene: TRBV7-9
abundance: .
len: 14

CDR3aa: CASKPSTLSYEQYF
j_gene: TRBJ2-7
v_gene: TRBV27
abundance: .
len: 14

CDR3aa: CASSPLLNRDMDEKLFF
j_gene: TRBJ1-4
v_gene: TRBV28
abundance: .
len: 17

CDR3aa: CASSLSLGQGLDTEAFF
j_gene: TRBJ1-1
v_gene: TRBV27
abundance: .
len: 17

CDR3aa: CASSLSENQPQHF
j_gene: TRBJ1-5
v_gene: TRBV11-2
abundance: .
len: 13

CDR3aa: CSVEEGGGPNYGYTF
j_gene: TRBJ1-2
v_gene: TRBV29-1
abundance: .
len: 15

CDR3aa: CASMLGGNQPQHF
j_gene: TRBJ1-5
v_gene: TRBV19
abundance: few
len: 13

CDR3aa: CASSRTGMNTEAFF
j_gene: TRBJ1-1
v_gene: TRBV27
abundance: .
len: 14

CDR3aa: CASSFRDSNYEQYF
j_gene: TRBJ2-7
v_gene: TRBV6-5
abundance: .
len: 14

CDR3aa: CASSFSGFSNQPQHF
j_gene: TRBJ1-5
v_gene: TRBV28
abundance: .
len: 15

CDR3aa: CASSVGLRGGYEQYF
j_gene: TRBJ2-7
v_gene: TRBV9
abundance: .
len: 15

CDR3aa: CASSYRTGPGGYTF
j_gene: TRBJ1-2
v_gene: TRBV6-5
abundance: .
len: 14

CDR3aa: CASSPSDEDRGLNYGYTF
j_gene: TRBJ1-2
v_gene: TRBV5-8
abundance: .
len: 18

CDR3aa: CASSPRTGGIHGYTF
j_gene: TRBJ1-2
v_gene: TRBV28
abundance: .
len: 15

CDR3aa: CASSRGRPSNYGYTF
j_gene: TRBJ1-2
v_gene: TRBV6-5
abundance: .
len: 15

CDR3aa: CATRSRGSKEGSPLHF
j_gene: TRBJ1-6
v_gene: TRBV19
abundance: .
len: 16

CDR3aa: CATSRDTGGRSTEAFF
j_gene: TRBJ1-1
v_gene: TRBV15
abundance: .
len: 16

CDR3aa: CATRGSYNSPLHF
j_gene: TRBJ1-6
v_gene: TRBV2
abundance: once
len: 13

CDR3aa: CASSVTSGGTGELFF
j_gene: TRBJ2-2
v_gene: TRBV9
abundance: once
len: 15

CDR3aa: CASSLKGQPYEQYF
j_gene: TRBJ2-7
v_gene: TRBV6-5
abundance: once
len: 14

CDR3aa: CASSLPGQGGEQYF
j_gene: TRBJ2-7
v_gene: TRBV7-8
abundance: .
len: 14

CDR3aa: CASASVSEIFYEQYF
j_gene: TRBJ2-7
v_gene: TRBV27
abundance: .
len: 15

CDR3aa: CSVRVWYEQYF
j_gene: TRBJ2-7
v_gene: TRBV29-1
abundance: .
len: 11

CDR3aa: CASSPTGTGTFEQYF
j_gene: TRBJ2-7
v_gene: TRBV5-8
abundance: few
len: 15

CDR3aa: CASSLRGSNQPQHF
j_gene: TRBJ1-5
v_gene: TRBV27
abundance: .
len: 14

CDR3aa: CASSQDFGGSAEAFF
j_gene: TRBJ1-1
v_gene: TRBV4-3
abundance: .
len: 15

CDR3aa: CASSSPSGGIYEQYF
j_gene: TRBJ2-7
v_gene: TRBV4-2
abundance: .
len: 15

CDR3aa: CASSQEVGEVRIDYGYTF
j_gene: TRBJ1-2
v_gene: TRBV4-2
abundance: .
len: 18

CDR3aa: CSVLGLARYQETQYF
j_gene: TRBJ2-5
v_gene: TRBV29-1
abundance: .
len: 15

CDR3aa: CASSALANPGDTIYF
j_gene: TRBJ1-3
v_gene: TRBV7-9
abundance: few
len: 15

CDR3aa: CASSHGTVYNSPLHF
j_gene: TRBJ1-6
v_gene: TRBV27
abundance: few
len: 15

CDR3aa: CASSQETRGDSSYEQYF
j_gene: TRBJ2-7
v_gene: TRBV5-8
abundance: .
len: 17

CDR3aa: CASSETGRAFF
j_gene: TRBJ1-1
v_gene: TRBV28
abundance: .
len: 11

CDR3aa: CASSLDSDAMNTEAFF
j_gene: TRBJ1-1
v_gene: TRBV5-1
abundance: .
len: 16

CDR3aa: CASSSSGISEQYF
j_gene: TRBJ2-7
v_gene: TRBV19
abundance: few
len: 13

CDR3aa: CASSSTSNNEQFF
j_gene: TRBJ2-1
v_gene: TRBV5-4
abundance: .
len: 13

CDR3aa: CASSREGSSYEQYF
j_gene: TRBJ2-7
v_gene: TRBV19
abundance: .
len: 14

CDR3aa: CASSNRVYEQYF
j_gene: TRBJ2-7
v_gene: TRBV7-9
abundance: .
len: 12

CDR3aa: CASSLGQDSYEQYF
j_gene: TRBJ2-7
v_gene: TRBV5-8
abundance: .
len: 14

CDR3aa: CASSSPTAYEQYF
j_gene: TRBJ2-7
v_gene: TRBV19
abundance: few
len: 13

CDR3aa: CASSLIENEQYF
j_gene: TRBJ2-7
v_gene: TRBV11-3
abundance: .
len: 12

CDR3aa: CASSLEQGAVHEKLFF
j_gene: TRBJ1-4
v_gene: TRBV28
abundance: .
len: 16

CDR3aa: CASSISAGGPNEQFF
j_gene: TRBJ2-1
v_gene: TRBV19
abundance: .
len: 15

CDR3aa: CASSQDSPGLAGFQQYF
j_gene: TRBJ2-7
v_gene: TRBV11-2
abundance: few
len: 17

CDR3aa: CASSQDVARNEQYF
j_gene: TRBJ2-7
v_gene: TRBV4-3
abundance: .
len: 14

CDR3aa: CASSLHGTPYEQYF
j_gene: TRBJ2-7
v_gene: TRBV7-2
abundance: .
len: 14

CDR3aa: CASSAPGYEQYF
j_gene: TRBJ2-7
v_gene: TRBV5-8
abundance: few
len: 12

CDR3aa: CASSSQGRPEAFF
j_gene: TRBJ1-1
v_gene: TRBV7-6
abundance: .
len: 13

CDR3aa: CASSQDALGEAFF
j_gene: TRBJ1-1
v_gene: TRBV4-3
abundance: .
len: 13

CDR3aa: CASSVQGGSYEQYF
j_gene: TRBJ2-7
v_gene: TRBV9
abundance: .
len: 14

CDR3aa: CASSVSRTYEQYF
j_gene: TRBJ2-7
v_gene: TRBV19
abundance: .
len: 13

CDR3aa: CASSPRAGDEQYF
j_gene: TRBJ2-7
v_gene: TRBV28
abundance: .
len: 13